One and the same sample provided the 23 T cell receptor beta chains below, sequenced in a study of neurological immune-mediated disorders. TCRdb independently ran MiXCR on the 5' RACE reads; one entry per CDR3 protein. The table has around 50,000 distinct CDR3 sequences, roughly 15% seen once; the top ten hold roughly 4.4%. The sequencing sample was made of PBMCs. The receptor source for this set is a man aged 60 to 69 in good health.

For this clonotype: A much larger clone differs from this one at a single base, so this may be a read error. The V call is TRBV18, the J call TRBJ2-1; TRBD2 aligns across 9 bases. There are 15 residues in the CDR3. Per germline, CDR1 KGHSH and CDR2 LQKENI. The CDR3 DNA is TGTGCCAGCTCACAGGGACTAGCCCCCTACGATGAGCAGTTCTTC. Protein sequence: CASSQGLAPYDEQFF.

This clonotype came up many times. The V and J genes are TRBV20-1 and TRBJ2-1, with 7 bases matching TRBD2. The CDR3 sequence is 14 residues long. V gave up 6 bases and J gave up 7 bases; unmatched junction bases: 12. The germline V gene encodes CDR1 DFQATT and CDR2 SNEGSKA (reference sequence). In DNA, the CDR3 is TGCAGTGCCCCTACTAGCGTGAAGGGGAATGAGCAGTTCTTC. Its protein is CSAPTSVKGNEQFF.

At least ten counts were recorded for this clonotype. This chain links TRBV12-3 or TRBV12-4 with TRBJ2-2; perhaps TRBD2 as D (6 bases). Trimming pared 3 bases from V and 6 bases from J, leaving 14 bases between. This CDR3 has 15 amino acids. The CDR3 region is CASSFQLGGAGELFF. The CDR3 region has the DNA TGTGCCAGCAGTTTTCAGTTGGGAGGAGCCGGGGAGCTGTTTTTT.

This chain links TRBV5-1 with TRBJ2-7; D is perhaps TRBD2 (6 bases). Trimming removed 4 bases at V and 6 bases at J, with 17 bases between. In germline, CDR1 is SGHRS, CDR2 YFSETQ. This CDR3 region has 14 residues. Here the CDR3 DNA reads TGCGCCAGCAGCCTGGCGGGAATCGACTTCGAGCAGTACTTC. Residues: CASSLAGIDFEQYF.

This clonotype showed up many times. The chain uses TRBV20-1 and TRBJ1-3; D is perhaps TRBD1 (6 bases). Germline assignment: CDR1 DFQATT and CDR2 SNEGSKA (reference sequence). V shed 4 bases and J shed 8 bases, with 12 bases lying between them. This CDR3 has 12 amino acids. In DNA form, the CDR3 reads TGCAGTGCTACTGGGGGCGGAGACACCATATATTTT. This gives the protein CSATGGGDTIYF.

At least ten counts were recorded for this clonotype. The chain joins TRBV20-1 to TRBJ2-3; D is perhaps TRBD1 (6 bases). Germline CDR1 is DFQATT and CDR2 is SNEGSKA (reference sequence). Trimming took off 5 bases at V and 2 bases at J, with 11 bases between the two ends. The CDR3 is made up of 13 amino acids. The CDR3 is CSAPGHTTDTQYF. The CDR3 region has the DNA TGCAGTGCTCCGGGACACACCACAGATACGCAGTATTTT.

This clonotype was counted many times. The chain is built from TRBV11-2 and TRBJ2-2; the match to TRBD2 covers 7 bases. This CDR3 region has 15 residues. Germline CDR1 SGHAT, CDR2 FQNNGV. Trimming removed 4 bases from V and 1 base from J; junction bases left unmatched: 3. The CDR3 is CASSSLAGNTGELFF. As DNA, the CDR3 is TGTGCCAGCAGCTCCTTAGCGGGGAACACCGGGGAGCTGTTTTTT.

This clonotype has only one observation. The chain recombines TRBV12-3 or TRBV12-4 with TRBJ2-3; 7 bases map to TRBD2. This CDR3 has 18 residues. Trimming took 5 bases from V and 3 from J; bases not matched to a gene: 17. The CDR3 loop reads CASSAGTIGMASTDTQYF. The CDR3 DNA follows: TGTGCCAGCAGTGCCGGGACTATCGGGATGGCCTCTACAGATACGCAGTATTTT.

In this sample, this clonotype turned up many times. This chain connects TRBV20-1 to TRBJ2-3, with D perhaps matching TRBD2 (6 bases). Germline V gene sequence: CDR1 DFQATT, CDR2 SNEGSKA (reference sequence). The CDR3 loop spans 14 amino acids. Trimming left V 3 bases short and J 2 bases short, with 12 bases between. Written as DNA, the CDR3 is TGCAGTGCTAGGGGACTCGGAAACACAGATACGCAGTATTTT. Its protein is CSARGLGNTDTQYF.

In this sample, this clonotype turned up many times. V usage is TRBV12-3 or TRBV12-4 and J usage is TRBJ2-2, with D maybe TRBD1 (6 bases). V was trimmed by 5 bases and J by 5 bases, leaving 15 bases between them. The CDR3 is 15 residues long. The chain's CDR3 is CASSINSRGTGELFF. As DNA, the CDR3 is TGTGCCAGCAGTATCAACTCAAGGGGGACCGGGGAGCTGTTTTTT.

This clonotype was seen repeatedly, ten times or more. The CDR3 is CASSTGQGRGYGYTF. CDR3 in DNA: TGTGCCAGCAGCACCGGACAGGGCAGAGGATATGGCTACACCTTC. The chain recombines TRBV7-9 with TRBJ1-2, with 8 bases that match TRBD1. The CDR3 runs to 15 residues. Losses at the gene ends were 5 bases for V and 5 bases for J; bases not matched to a gene: 10. Germline V gives CDR1 SEHNR, CDR2 FQNEAQ (reference sequence).

This clonotype was found a few times. As DNA, the CDR3 is TGCAGTGCTAGAGTACAGGGACAAAGATACGAGCAGTACTTC. Its protein product is CSARVQGQRYEQYF. The rearrangement uses TRBV20-1 and TRBJ2-7, with a possible D match to TRBD1 (6 bases). The germline V and J ends were trimmed by 1 base and 4 bases, with 14 bases remaining between them. In germline, CDR1 is DFQATT, CDR2 SNEGSKA (reference sequence). The CDR3 length is 14 residues.

This clonotype was picked up many times. The V gene is TRBV5-1, the J gene TRBJ2-1, with 12 bases identical to TRBD2. CDR3 length: 15 amino acids. The germline V gene encodes CDR1 SGHRS and CDR2 YFSETQ. J was trimmed by 9 bases and V by 2 bases; bases with no gene match: 6. The CDR3 DNA reads TGCGCCAGCAGCTTATTACTAGCGGGAGGTAGTGAGCAGTTCTTC. Its protein product is CASSLLLAGGSEQFF.

This clonotype showed up many times. The chain joins TRBV20-1 to TRBJ1-3; D gene ambiguous. Germline V gene lookup returns CDR1 DFQATT and CDR2 SNEGSKA (reference sequence). This CDR3 is built from 15 residues. V shed 1 base and J shed 2 bases, with 12 bases lying between them. Here the CDR3 DNA reads TGCAGTGCTAGAGTAACGGGAATTCCTGGAAACACCATATATTTT. As protein: CSARVTGIPGNTIYF.

This clonotype was seen ten or more times. The chain employs TRBV20-1 and TRBJ2-7; D gene unclear. This CDR3 contains 13 residues. Germline V gene lookup returns CDR1 DFQATT and CDR2 SNEGSKA (reference sequence). Between the trimmed V and J ends, which lost 0 bases and 2 bases, there was a span of 8 bases. CDR3 region: CSARDRDTYEQYF. The CDR3 DNA follows: TGCAGTGCTAGAGATAGAGACACCTACGAGCAGTACTTC.

This clonotype was seen many times. The chain combines TRBV20-1 with TRBJ2-3; 7 bases map to TRBD1. After removal of 2 bases from V and 4 bases from J, the junction contained 9 bases not matched to a gene. Germline CDR1 is DFQATT and CDR2 is SNEGSKA (reference sequence). The CDR3 covers 15 residues. CDR3 coding DNA: TGCAGTGCTAGAAGGGGACAGACTAAGGCAGATACGCAGTATTTT. Its protein product is CSARRGQTKADTQYF.

Ten or more counts support this clonotype. The chain is built from TRBV10-3 and TRBJ2-3; 8 nucleotides agree with TRBD2. The V gene's germline CDR1 is ENHRY and CDR2 SYGVKD. CDR3 length: 18 amino acids. The V and J ends lost 0 bases and 1 base, in that order; junction bases with no gene match: 9. The CDR3 is CAISESPGGRSGTDTQYF. The CDR3 DNA reads as TGTGCCATCAGTGAGTCTCCGGGAGGGCGGTCTGGCACAGATACGCAGTATTTT.

In its sample, this clonotype was seen many times. The chain is built from TRBV25-1 and TRBJ1-1; D is unresolved. This CDR3 spans 12 amino acids. The germline V and J ends were trimmed by 5 bases and 3 bases, with 7 bases remaining between them. Germline V gene sequence: CDR1 MGHDK, CDR2 SYGVNS. The CDR3 loop is CASSRADTEAFF. CDR3 nucleotides: TGTGCCAGCAGTCGCGCAGACACTGAAGCTTTCTTT.

This clonotype showed up many times. V is TRBV6-5 and J is TRBJ1-3; D might be TRBD1 (6 bases). Germline CDR1 reads MNHEY; CDR2 reads SVGAGI. The CDR3 is made up of 17 amino acids. Trimming took 10 bases from V and 0 from J, leaving 22 bases between them. CDR3 sequence (DNA): TGTGCCACCAGCCGGGAACAGACAGGAATCTCTGGAAACACCATATATTTT. This translates into CATSREQTGISGNTIYF.

There are a few counts of this clonotype. This may stem from a read error, because a much larger clone lies one nucleotide away. V gene TRBV4-1 combines with J gene TRBJ1-6, with D hard to call. The CDR3 is 13 amino acids. Germline-derived CDR1 and CDR2 are MGHRA and YSYEKL. With 10 bases removed from V and 7 bases from J, the gap between germline ends came to 14 bases. The CDR3: CAIKPGGNSPLHF. The CDR3 DNA sequence: TGCGCCATCAAACCGGGTGGGAATTCACCCCTCCACTTT.

This clonotype came up many times. The rearrangement uses TRBV4-3 and TRBJ2-5; 8 nucleotides match TRBD2. J gave up 2 bases and V 1 base, and 9 bases lay outside the gene matches. This CDR3 is built from 17 residues. The germline gives CDR1 LGHNA, CDR2 YSLEER. The CDR3 region has the DNA TGCGCCAGCAGCCAAGGCCACGTAACTAGCGGTCAAGAGACCCAGTACTTC. This sequence encodes CASSQGHVTSGQETQYF.

This clonotype was detected many times. The rearrangement joins TRBV20-1 to TRBJ2-5; tentatively, D is TRBD2 (6 bases). Deletions cut 5 bases from V and 5 bases from J, with 24 bases between. The germline gives CDR1 DFQATT, CDR2 SNEGSKA (reference sequence). The CDR3 runs to 16 residues. The CDR3, as DNA: TGCAGTGCTGAGGGGCGCTGGGGAGGAGTTCAGGAGACCCAGTACTTC. It yields the protein CSAEGRWGGVQETQYF.

The genes are TRBV19 and TRBJ2-1; TRBD2 agrees at 11 bases. Per germline, CDR1 LNHDA and CDR2 SQIVND (reference sequence). This CDR3 is 15 amino acids long. V trimming: 6 bases; J trimming: 6 bases; junction bases outside the gene matches: 7. The CDR3: CASSTTSGSLNEQFF. CDR3 nucleotide sequence: TGTGCCAGTAGCACCACTAGCGGGAGTCTCAATGAGCAGTTCTTC.